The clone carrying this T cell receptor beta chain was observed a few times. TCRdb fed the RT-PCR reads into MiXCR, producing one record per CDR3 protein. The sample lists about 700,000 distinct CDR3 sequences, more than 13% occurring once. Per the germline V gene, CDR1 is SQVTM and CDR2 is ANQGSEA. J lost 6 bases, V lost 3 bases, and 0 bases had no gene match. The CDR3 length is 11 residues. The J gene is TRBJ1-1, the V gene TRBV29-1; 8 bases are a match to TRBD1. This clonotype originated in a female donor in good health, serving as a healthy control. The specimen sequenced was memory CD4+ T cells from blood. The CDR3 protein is CSVETGAEAFF. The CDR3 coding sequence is TGCAGCGTTGAGACAGGGGCTGAAGCTTTCTTT.